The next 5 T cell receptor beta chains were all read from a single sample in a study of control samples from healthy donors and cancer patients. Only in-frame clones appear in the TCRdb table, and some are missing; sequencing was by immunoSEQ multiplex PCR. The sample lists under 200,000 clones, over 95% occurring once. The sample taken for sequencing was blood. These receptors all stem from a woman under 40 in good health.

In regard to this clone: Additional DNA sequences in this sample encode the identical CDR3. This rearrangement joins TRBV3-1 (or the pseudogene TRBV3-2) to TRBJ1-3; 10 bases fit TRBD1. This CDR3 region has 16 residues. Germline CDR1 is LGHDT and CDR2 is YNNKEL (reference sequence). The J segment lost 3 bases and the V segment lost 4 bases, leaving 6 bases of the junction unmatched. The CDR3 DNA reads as TGTGCCAGCAGCCGAAGACAGGGGGCGGGTGGAAACACCATATATTTT. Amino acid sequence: CASSRRQGAGGNTIYF.

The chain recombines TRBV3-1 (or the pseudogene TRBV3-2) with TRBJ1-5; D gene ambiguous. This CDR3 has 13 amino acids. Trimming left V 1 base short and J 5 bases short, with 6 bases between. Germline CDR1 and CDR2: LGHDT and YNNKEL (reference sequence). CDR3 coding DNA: TGTGCCAGCAGCCAAGGGGCTTATCAGCCCCAGCATTTT. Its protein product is CASSQGAYQPQHF.

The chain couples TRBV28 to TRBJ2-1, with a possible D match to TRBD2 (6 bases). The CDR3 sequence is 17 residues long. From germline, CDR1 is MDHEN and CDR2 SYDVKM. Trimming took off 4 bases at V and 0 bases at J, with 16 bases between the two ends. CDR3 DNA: TGTGCCAGCAGTTCCCCCCGGGGGAGAAGCTCCTACAATGAGCAGTTCTTC. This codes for CASSSPRGRSSYNEQFF.

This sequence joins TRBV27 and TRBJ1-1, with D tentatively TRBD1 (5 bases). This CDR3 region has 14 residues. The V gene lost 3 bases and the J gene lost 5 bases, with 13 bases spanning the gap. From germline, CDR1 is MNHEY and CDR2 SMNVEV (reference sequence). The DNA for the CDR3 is TGTGCCAGCAGTTTTTGGTCAGGGAGGACTGAAGCTTTCTTT. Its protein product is CASSFWSGRTEAFF.

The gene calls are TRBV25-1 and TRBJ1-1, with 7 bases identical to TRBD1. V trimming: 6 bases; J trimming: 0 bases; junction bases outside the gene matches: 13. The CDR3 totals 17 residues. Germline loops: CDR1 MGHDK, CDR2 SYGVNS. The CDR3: CASSKARVQGMNTEAFF. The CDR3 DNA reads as TGTGCCAGCAGCAAAGCCAGAGTACAGGGGATGAACACTGAAGCTTTCTTT.